This T cell receptor (beta chain) was documented in a study of shared clonotypes between healthy human individuals. Germline lookup yields CDR1 SGHAT and CDR2 FQNNGV. The length of the CDR3 is 13 residues. V lost 1 base and J 2 bases, leaving 6 bases between the germline ends. Turning to this clone: The target antigen is unknown. The sample has other DNA sequences that encode this CDR3 too.

The repertoire was sequenced with immunoSEQ multiplex PCR; TCRdb's copy has only in-frame clones and lacks some. The sample records about 590,000 clones, 95% to 96% being singletons. Study-level points and caveats: Shared clonotypes: approximately 5.3% naive CD4, under 4% naive CD8, 2.3% memory CD4, 0.4% to 0.5% memory CD8.

Positive CCR7 selection of CD45RO-negative cells yielded the naive CD8 cells, and terminally differentiated effector memory CD45RA+ cells were excluded. Donors were healthy HIV-negative adults without recently reported acute infections or vaccinations. The sequence derives from a woman aged 25 to 39 in good health. The specimen sequenced was naive CD8+ T cells sorted from blood. The rearrangement uses TRBV11-2 and TRBJ2-7; D not resolved. The CDR3 coding sequence is TGTGCCAGCAGCTTAGCCAGGACCTACGAGCAGTACTTC. Protein product: CASSLARTYEQYF.